This T cell receptor beta chain was captured by sequencing in a study of T cell repertoires in cytomegalovirus infection. Study-level results: Dominant in the ex vivo response were TCR beta clonotypes restricted by HLA-C and specific for CMV.

Trimming stripped 2 bases from V and 7 bases from J, with 11 bases between. Germline CDR1 and CDR2: DFQATT and SNEGSKA (reference sequence). The CDR3 has 12 residues. TCRdb independently ran MiXCR on the reads; one entry per CDR3 protein. The table records hundreds of thousands of distinct CDR3 sequences, over 9% of them present only once. This clonotype was recorded at least ten times. Its specificity is unknown. V and J are TRBV20-1 and TRBJ2-5, with a weak D call TRBD2 (5 bases). The sequence was collected from a human donor in good health (CMV status not recorded). Some clones in this sample may be carry-over from other donors' samples. The material sequenced was PBMCs. Here the CDR3 reads CSARPSEGTQYF. CDR3 nucleotide sequence: TGCAGTGCTAGACCATCTGAGGGGACCCAGTACTTC.